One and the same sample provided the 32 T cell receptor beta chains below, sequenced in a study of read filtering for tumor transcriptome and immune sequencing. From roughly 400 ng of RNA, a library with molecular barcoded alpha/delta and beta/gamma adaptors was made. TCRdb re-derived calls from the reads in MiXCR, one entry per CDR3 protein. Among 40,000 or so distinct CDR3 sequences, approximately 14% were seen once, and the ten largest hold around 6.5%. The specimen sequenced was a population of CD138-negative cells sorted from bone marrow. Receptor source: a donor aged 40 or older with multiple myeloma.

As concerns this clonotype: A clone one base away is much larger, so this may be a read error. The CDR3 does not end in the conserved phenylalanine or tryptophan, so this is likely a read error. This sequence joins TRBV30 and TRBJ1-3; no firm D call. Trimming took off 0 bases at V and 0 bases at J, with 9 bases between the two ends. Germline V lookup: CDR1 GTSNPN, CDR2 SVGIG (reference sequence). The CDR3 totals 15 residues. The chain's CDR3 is CAWSVGVDSGNTIYL. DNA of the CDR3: TGTGCCTGGAGTGTGGGTGTTGACTCTGGAAACACCATATATCTT.

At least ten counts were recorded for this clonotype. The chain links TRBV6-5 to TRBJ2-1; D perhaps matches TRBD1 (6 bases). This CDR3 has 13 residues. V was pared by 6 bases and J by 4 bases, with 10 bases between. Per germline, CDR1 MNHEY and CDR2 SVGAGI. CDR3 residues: CASRHTGYNEQFF. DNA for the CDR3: TGTGCCAGCAGGCACACAGGGTACAATGAGCAGTTCTTC.

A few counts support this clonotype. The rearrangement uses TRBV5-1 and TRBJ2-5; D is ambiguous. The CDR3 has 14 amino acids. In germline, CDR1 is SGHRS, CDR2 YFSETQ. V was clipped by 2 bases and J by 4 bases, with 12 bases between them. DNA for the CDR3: TGCGCCAGCAGCTTAACAGTCTCTGGAGAGACCCAGTACTTC. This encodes CASSLTVSGETQYF.

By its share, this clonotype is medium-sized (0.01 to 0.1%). The CDR3 coding sequence is TGCAGCGTTGAGGGTATTCAGGGATCCTACAATGAGCAGTTCTTC. Protein: CSVEGIQGSYNEQFF. The rearrangement uses TRBV29-1 and TRBJ2-1; maybe TRBD1 (5 bases). V was trimmed by 3 bases and J by 1 base, leaving 13 bases between them. CDR1 is SQVTM and CDR2 is ANQGSEA in the germline V gene. This CDR3 contains 15 residues.

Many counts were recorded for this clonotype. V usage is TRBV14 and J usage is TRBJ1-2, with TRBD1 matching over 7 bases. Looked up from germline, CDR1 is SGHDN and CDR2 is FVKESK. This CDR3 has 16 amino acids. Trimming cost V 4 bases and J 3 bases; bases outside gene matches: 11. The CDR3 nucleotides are TGTGCCAGCAGCCGCGGACAGGCAAAATCGGACTATGGCTACACCTTC. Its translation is CASSRGQAKSDYGYTF.

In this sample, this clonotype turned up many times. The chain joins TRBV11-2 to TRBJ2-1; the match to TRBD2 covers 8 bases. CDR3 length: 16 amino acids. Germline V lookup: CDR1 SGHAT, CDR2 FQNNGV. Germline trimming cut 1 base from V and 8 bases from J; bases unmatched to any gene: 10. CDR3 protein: CASSLGGGGPIYEQFF. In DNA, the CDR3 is TGTGCCAGCAGCTTAGGGGGCGGGGGGCCTATATATGAGCAGTTCTTC.

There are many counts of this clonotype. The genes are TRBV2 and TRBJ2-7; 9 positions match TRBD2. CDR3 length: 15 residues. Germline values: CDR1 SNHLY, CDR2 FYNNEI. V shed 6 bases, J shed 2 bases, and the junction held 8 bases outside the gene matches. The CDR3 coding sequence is TGTGCCAGCAGAGCGACTAGCGGAATGACCTACGAGCAGTACTTC. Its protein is CASRATSGMTYEQYF.

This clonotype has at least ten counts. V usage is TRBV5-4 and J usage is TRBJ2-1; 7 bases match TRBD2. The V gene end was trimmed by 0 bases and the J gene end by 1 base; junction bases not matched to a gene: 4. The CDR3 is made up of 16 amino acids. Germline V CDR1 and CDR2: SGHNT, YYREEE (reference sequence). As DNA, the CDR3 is TGTGCCAGCAGCTTGGATGCGGGAGCATCCTACAATGAGCAGTTCTTC. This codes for CASSLDAGASYNEQFF.

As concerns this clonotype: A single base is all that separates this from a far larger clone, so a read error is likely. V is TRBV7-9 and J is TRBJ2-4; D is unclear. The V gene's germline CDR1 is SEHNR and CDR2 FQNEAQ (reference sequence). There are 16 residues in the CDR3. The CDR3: CAGSLAGRLAKNIQYF. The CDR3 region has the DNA TGTGCCGGCAGCTTAGCTGGGCGTCTAGCCAAAAACATTCAGTACTTC.

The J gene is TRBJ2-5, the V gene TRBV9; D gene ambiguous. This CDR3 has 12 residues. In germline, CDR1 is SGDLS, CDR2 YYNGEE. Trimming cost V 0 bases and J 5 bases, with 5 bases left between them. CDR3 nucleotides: TGTGCCAGCAGCGTAGAGAAGGAGACCCAGTACTTC. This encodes CASSVEKETQYF.

The CDR3 DNA sequence: TGTGCCACCGCTAAGGGAACAGAAGTCTTGGAGCAGTACTTC. This gives the protein CATAKGTEVLEQYF. The chain couples TRBV10-3 to TRBJ2-7; D unresolved. V lost 10 bases and J lost 7, with 23 bases in between. The CDR3 length is 14 residues. Looked up from germline, CDR1 is ENHRY and CDR2 is SYGVKD.

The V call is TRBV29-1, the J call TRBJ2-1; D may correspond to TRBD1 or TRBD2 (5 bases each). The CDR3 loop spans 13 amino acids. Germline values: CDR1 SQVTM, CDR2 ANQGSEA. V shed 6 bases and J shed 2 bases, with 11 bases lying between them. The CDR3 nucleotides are TGCAGCGTCCAGGAGGACACCTACAATGAGCAGTTCTTC. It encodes CSVQEDTYNEQFF.

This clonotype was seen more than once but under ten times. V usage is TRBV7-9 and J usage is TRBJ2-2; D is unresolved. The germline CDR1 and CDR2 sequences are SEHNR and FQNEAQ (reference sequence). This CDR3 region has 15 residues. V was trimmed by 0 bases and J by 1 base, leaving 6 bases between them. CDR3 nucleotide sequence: TGTGCCAGCAGCTTAGCAGAAATGAACACCGGGGAGCTGTTTTTT. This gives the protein CASSLAEMNTGELFF.

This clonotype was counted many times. CDR3 DNA sequence: TGTGCCAGCAGCTCCGGGGGTGCGGCCACTGAAGCTTTCTTT. It encodes CASSSGGAATEAFF. The J gene is TRBJ1-1, the V gene TRBV7-9, with D tentatively TRBD1 (5 bases). Trimming pared 4 bases from V and 4 bases from J, leaving 13 bases between. CDR1 is SEHNR and CDR2 is FQNEAQ in the germline V gene (reference sequence). This CDR3 region has 14 residues.

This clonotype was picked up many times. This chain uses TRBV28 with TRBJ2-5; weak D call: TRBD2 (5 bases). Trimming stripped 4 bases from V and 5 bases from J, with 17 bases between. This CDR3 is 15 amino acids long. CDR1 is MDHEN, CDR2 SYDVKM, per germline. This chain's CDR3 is CASSSGTRARETQYF. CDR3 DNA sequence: TGTGCCAGCAGTTCCGGTACGAGGGCGAGGGAGACCCAGTACTTC.

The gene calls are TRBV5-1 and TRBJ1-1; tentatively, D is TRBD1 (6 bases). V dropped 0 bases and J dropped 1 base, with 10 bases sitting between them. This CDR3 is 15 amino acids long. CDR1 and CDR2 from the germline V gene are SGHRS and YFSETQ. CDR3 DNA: TGCGCCAGCAGCTTGGTTATACAGGGGAACACTGAAGCTTTCTTT. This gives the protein CASSLVIQGNTEAFF.

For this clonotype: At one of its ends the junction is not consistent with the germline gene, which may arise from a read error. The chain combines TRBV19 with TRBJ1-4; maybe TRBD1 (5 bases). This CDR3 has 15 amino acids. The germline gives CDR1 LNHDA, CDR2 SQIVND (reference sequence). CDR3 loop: CASSSGEATNEELFF. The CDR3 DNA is TGTGCCAGTAGCTCGGGGGAGGCAACTAATGAAGAACTGTTTTTT. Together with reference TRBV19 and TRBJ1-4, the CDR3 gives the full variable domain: DGGITQSPKYLFRKEGQNVTLSCEQNLNHDAMYWYRQDPGQGLRLIYYSQIVNDFQKGDIAEGYSVSREKKESFPLTVTSAQKNPTAFYLCASSSGEATNEELFFGSGTQLSVL.

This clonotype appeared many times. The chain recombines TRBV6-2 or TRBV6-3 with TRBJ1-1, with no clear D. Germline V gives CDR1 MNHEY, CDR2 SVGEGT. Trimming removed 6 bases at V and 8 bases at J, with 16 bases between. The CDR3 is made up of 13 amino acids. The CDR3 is CASRGDWTEEAFF. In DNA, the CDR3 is TGTGCCAGCAGAGGAGACTGGACGGAGGAAGCTTTCTTT.

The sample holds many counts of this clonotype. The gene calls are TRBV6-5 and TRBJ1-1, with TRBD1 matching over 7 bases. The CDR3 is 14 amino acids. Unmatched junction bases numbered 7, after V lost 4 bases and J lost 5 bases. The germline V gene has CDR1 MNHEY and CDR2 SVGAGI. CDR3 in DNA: TGTGCCAGCAGTTTCGACAGGGTGAGGACTGAAGCTTTCTTT. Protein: CASSFDRVRTEAFF.

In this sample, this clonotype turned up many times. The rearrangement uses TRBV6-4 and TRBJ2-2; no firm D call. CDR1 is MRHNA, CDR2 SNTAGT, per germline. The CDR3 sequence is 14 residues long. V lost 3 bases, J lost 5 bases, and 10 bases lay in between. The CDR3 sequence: CASSEYWNTGELFF. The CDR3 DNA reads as TGTGCCAGCAGTGAATATTGGAATACCGGGGAGCTGTTTTTT.

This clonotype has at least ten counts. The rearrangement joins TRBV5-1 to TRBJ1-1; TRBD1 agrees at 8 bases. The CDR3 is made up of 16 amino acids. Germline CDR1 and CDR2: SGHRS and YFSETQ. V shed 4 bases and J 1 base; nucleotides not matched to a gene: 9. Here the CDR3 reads CASSDRRTGPNTEAFF. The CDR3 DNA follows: TGCGCCAGCAGCGATCGCCGGACAGGGCCGAACACTGAAGCTTTCTTT.

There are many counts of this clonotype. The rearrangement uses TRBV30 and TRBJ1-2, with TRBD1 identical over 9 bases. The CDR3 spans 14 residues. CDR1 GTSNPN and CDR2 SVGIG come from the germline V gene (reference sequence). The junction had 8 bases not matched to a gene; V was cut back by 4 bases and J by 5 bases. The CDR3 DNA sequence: TGTGCCTGGACCACAGGGACAGGGCTATATGGCTACACCTTC. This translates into CAWTTGTGLYGYTF. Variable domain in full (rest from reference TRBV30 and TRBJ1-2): SQTIHQWPATLVQPVGSPLSLECTVEGTSNPNLYWYRQAAGRGLQLLFYSVGIGQISSEVPQNLSASRPQDRQFILSSKKLLLSDSGFYLCAWTTGTGLYGYTFGSGTRLTVV.

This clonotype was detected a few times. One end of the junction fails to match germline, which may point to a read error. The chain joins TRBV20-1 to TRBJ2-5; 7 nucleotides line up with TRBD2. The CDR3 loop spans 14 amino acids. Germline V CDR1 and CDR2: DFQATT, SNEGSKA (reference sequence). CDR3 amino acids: CSSGGGGVQETQYF. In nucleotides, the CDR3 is TGTTCCTCTGGGGGGGGGGGAGTCCAAGAGACCCAGTACTTC.

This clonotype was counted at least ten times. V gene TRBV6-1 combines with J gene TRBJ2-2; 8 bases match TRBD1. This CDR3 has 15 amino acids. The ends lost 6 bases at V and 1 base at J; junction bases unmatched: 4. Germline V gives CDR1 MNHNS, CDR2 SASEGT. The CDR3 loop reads CASRRQGKNTGELFF. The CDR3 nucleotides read TGTGCCAGCAGGCGACAGGGGAAGAACACCGGGGAGCTGTTTTTT.

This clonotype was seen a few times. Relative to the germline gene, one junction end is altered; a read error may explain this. CDR3 amino acids: CASSLDAGVPTDAQYF. The CDR3 bases are TGCGCCAGCAGCTTGGATGCGGGAGTACCCACAGATGCGCAGTATTTT. This chain joins TRBV5-1 and TRBJ2-3, with TRBD2 identical over 7 bases. Germline V gene lookup returns CDR1 SGHRS and CDR2 YFSETQ. The CDR3 has 16 residues.

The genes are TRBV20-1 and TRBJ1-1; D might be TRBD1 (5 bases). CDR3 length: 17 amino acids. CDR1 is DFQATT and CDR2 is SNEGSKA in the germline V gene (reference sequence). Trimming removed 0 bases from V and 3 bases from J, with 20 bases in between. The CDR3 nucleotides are TGCAGTGCTAGAGATAGGTGGGCGGGGGGGAGCCACACTGAAGCTTTCTTT. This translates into CSARDRWAGGSHTEAFF.

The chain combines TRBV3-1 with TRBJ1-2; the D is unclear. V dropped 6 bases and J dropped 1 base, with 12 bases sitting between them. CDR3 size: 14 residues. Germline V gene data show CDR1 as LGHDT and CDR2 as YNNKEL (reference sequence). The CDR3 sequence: CASSPAGGNYGYTF. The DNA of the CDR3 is TGTGCCAGCAGTCCTGCCGGAGGTAACTATGGCTACACCTTC.

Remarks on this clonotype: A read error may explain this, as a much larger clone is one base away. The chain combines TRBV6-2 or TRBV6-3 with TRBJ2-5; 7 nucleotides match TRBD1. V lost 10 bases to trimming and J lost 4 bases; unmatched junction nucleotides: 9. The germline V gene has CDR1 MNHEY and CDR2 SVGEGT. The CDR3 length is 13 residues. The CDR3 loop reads CANRQRTGETQYF. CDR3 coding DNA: TGTGCCAACAGACAACGGACAGGAGAGACCCAGTACTTC.

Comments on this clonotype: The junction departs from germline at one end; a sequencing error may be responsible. As DNA, the CDR3 is TGTGCCGGCAGTCTCGGGAGGGGTCCGGAGTATGGCTACACCTTC. Translation: CAGSLGRGPEYGYTF. This chain joins TRBV12-3 or TRBV12-4 and TRBJ1-2, with D tentatively TRBD1 (5 bases). This CDR3 has 15 residues.

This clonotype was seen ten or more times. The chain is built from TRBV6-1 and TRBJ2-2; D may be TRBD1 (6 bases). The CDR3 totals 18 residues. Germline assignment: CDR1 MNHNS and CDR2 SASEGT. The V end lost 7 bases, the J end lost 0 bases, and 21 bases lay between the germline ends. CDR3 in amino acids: CASNPQILQGSNTGELFF. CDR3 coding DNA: TGTGCCAGCAACCCACAAATACTACAGGGATCGAACACCGGGGAGCTGTTTTTT.

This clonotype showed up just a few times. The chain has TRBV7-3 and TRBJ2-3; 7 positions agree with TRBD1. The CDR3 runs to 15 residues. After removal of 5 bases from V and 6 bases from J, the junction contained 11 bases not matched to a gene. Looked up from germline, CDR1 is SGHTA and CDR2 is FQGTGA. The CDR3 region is CASSALGGFGDTQYF. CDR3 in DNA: TGTGCCAGCAGCGCCCTAGGGGGCTTCGGGGATACGCAGTATTTT.

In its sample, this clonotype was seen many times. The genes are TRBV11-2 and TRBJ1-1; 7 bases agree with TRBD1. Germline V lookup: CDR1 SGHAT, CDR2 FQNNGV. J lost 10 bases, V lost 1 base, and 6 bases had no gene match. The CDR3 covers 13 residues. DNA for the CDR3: TGTGCCAGCAGCTTAGTTTGGACAGGTGTAGCTTTCTTT. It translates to CASSLVWTGVAFF.